The 5 T cell receptor beta chains given below trace back to one sample, sequenced in a study of cytomegalovirus exposure and HLA in healthy donors. 13 Jbeta primers and 60 Vbeta primers were used for the PCR. Sequencing used immunoSEQ multiplex PCR; TCRdb keeps in-frame clones, though not all of them. The data show around 69,000 clones, about two thirds seen once. The specimen sequenced was PBMCs. All receptors derive from a woman between 45 and 60 years old in good health and CMV-seropositive.

This clone was recorded only once. V is TRBV11-2 and J is TRBJ2-1, with 12 bases fitting TRBD2. The CDR3 totals 16 residues. The V gene end was trimmed by 5 bases and the J gene end by 3 bases; junction bases not matched to a gene: 5. The germline CDR1 and CDR2 sequences are SGHAT and FQNNGV. The CDR3 sequence is CASSARLAGVYNEQFF. In nucleotides, the CDR3 is TGTGCCAGCAGCGCTAGACTAGCGGGAGTCTACAATGAGCAGTTCTTC. The whole variable domain, filled in from reference TRBV11-2 and TRBJ2-1, reads EAGVAQSPRYKIIEKRQSVAFWCNPISGHATLYWYQQILGQGPKLLIQFQNNGVVDDSQLPKDRFSAERLKGVDSTLKIQPAKLEDSAVYLCASSARLAGVYNEQFFGPGTRLTVL.

V gene TRBV27 combines with J gene TRBJ1-5; D not certain. The CDR3 extends over 13 amino acids. CDR1 and CDR2 (germline): MNHEY, SMNVEV (reference sequence). V gave up 3 bases and J gave up 5 bases, with 8 bases separating them. The chain's CDR3 is CASSFGEDQPQHF. CDR3 DNA sequence: TGTGCCAGCAGTTTCGGTGAAGATCAGCCCCAGCATTTT.

The V gene is TRBV28, the J gene TRBJ1-4; 8 positions match TRBD1. J gave up 0 bases and V 6 bases, and 3 bases lay outside the gene matches. The germline V gene has CDR1 MDHEN and CDR2 SYDVKM. The CDR3 is made up of 15 amino acids. The CDR3: CASRSQGATNEKLFF. CDR3 nucleotide sequence: TGTGCCAGCAGATCACAGGGGGCAACTAATGAAAAACTGTTTTTT. Full variable domain (outside the CDR3, taken from reference TRBV28 and TRBJ1-4): DVKVTQSSRYLVKRTGEKVFLECVQDMDHENMFWYRQDPGLGLRLIYFSYDVKMKEKGDIPEGYSVSREKKERFSLILESASTNQTSMYLCASRSQGATNEKLFFGSGTQLSVL.

The chain is built from TRBV2 and TRBJ2-7; a weak D match, TRBD1 (6 bases). V was pared by 2 bases and J by 2 bases, with 16 bases between. The CDR3 runs 16 residues. In germline, CDR1 is SNHLY, CDR2 FYNNEI. The chain's CDR3 is CASSELGARIAYEQYF. CDR3 coding DNA: TGTGCCAGCAGTGAATTGGGGGCGAGAATTGCCTACGAGCAGTACTTC.

The V call is TRBV28, the J call TRBJ1-2, with 11 bases lining up with TRBD1. CDR1 and CDR2 from the germline V gene are MDHEN and SYDVKM. This CDR3 has 15 residues. V dropped 5 bases and J dropped 6; count of bases not matched to a gene: 8. The CDR3 loop reads CASSQVDRGLDGYTF. The CDR3 DNA is TGTGCCAGCAGTCAGGTGGACAGGGGGCTCGATGGCTACACCTTC.